This T cell receptor beta chain was sequenced during a study of beta chain features in type 1 diabetes. This clone turned up a few times. Its antigen is not identified. Since all of the isolated RNA was reverse transcribed, expressed TCRB transcripts were what got sequenced. Clones were read by immunoSEQ multiplex PCR, and TCRdb kept only the in-frame ones, dropping some. The repertoire holds about 250,000 clones, with 13% to 15% as singletons. With V trimmed by 6 bases and J by 6 bases, 5 bases remained unmatched. The germline gives CDR1 SQVTM, CDR2 ANQGSEA. This CDR3 spans 12 amino acids. General observations from the study: TCRB repertoires of naive, central memory and Treg cells appeared more similar among patients than among healthy donors. An over-representation of cells with high TCR expression could result from cDNA sequencing.

One heparinised blood draw averaging approximately 100 mL was given by each donor. Naive, central memory, regulatory and stem cell-like memory cells within the CD4+ compartment were sorted using CD45RO/CCR7/CD25/CD127/CD95/CD27. The sequence came from a woman aged 40 to 49 in good health. The V gene is TRBV29-1, the J gene TRBJ2-3; 8 positions match TRBD1. Sequenced sample: naive CD4+ T cells from blood. As DNA, the CDR3 is TGCAGCGTAAGACAGGGGCCGGATACGCAGTATTTT. Translating gives CSVRQGPDTQYF.